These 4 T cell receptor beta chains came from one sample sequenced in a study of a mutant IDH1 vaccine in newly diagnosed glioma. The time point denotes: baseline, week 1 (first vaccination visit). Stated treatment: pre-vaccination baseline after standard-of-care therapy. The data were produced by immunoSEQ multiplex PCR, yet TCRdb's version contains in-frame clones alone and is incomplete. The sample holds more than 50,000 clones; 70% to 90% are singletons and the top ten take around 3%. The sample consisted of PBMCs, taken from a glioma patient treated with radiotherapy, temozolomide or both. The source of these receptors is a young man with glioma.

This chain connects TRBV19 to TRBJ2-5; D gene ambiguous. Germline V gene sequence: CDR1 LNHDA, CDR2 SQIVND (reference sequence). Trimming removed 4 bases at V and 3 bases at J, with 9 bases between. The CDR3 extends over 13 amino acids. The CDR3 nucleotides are TGTGCCAGTAGTACCGACGGAAAAGAGACCCAGTACTTC. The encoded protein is CASSTDGKETQYF.

CDR3 loop: CASSQGPGQEIGAFF. The CDR3 bases are TGCGCCAGCAGCCAGGGCCCGGGACAGGAGATAGGAGCTTTCTTT. This sequence joins TRBV4-1 and TRBJ1-1, with 8 positions matching TRBD1. Trimming at V came to 3 bases and at J to 10 bases, leaving 13 bases not matched to a gene. The CDR3 has 15 residues. CDR1 and CDR2 from the germline V gene are MGHRA and YSYEKL.

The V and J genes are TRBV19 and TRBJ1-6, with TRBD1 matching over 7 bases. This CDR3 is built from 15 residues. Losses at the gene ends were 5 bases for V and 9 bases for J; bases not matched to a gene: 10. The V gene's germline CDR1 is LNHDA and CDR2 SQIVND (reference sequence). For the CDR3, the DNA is TGTGCCAGTAGTGCCGGACAGGCCTCTAGTTCACCCCTCCACTTT. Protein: CASSAGQASSSPLHF.

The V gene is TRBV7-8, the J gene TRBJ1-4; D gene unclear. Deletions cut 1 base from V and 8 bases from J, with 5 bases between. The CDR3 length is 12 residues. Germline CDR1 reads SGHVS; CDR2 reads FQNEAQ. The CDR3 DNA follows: TGTGCCAGCAGCTTAGTACGGGAAAAACTGTTTTTT. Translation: CASSLVREKLFF.